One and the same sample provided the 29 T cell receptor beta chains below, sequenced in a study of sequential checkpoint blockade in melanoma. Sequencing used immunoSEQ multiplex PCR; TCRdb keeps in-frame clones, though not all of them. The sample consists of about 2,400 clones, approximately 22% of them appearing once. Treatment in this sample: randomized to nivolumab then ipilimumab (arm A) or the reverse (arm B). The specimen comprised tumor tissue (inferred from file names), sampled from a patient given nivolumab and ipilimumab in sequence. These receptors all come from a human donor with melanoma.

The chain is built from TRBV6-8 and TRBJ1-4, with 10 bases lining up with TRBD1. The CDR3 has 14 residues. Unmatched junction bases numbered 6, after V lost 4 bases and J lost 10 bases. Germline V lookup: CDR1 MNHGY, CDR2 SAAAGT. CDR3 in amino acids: CASSSGTGVGKLFF. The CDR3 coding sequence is TGTGCCAGCAGTTCCGGGACAGGGGTCGGAAAACTGTTTTTT.

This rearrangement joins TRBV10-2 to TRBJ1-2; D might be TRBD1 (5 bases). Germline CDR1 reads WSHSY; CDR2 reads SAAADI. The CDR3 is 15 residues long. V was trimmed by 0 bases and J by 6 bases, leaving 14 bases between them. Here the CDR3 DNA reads TGCGCCAGCAGTGAGTCGAGGCAGGGAGTCGATGGCTACACCTTC. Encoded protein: CASSESRQGVDGYTF.

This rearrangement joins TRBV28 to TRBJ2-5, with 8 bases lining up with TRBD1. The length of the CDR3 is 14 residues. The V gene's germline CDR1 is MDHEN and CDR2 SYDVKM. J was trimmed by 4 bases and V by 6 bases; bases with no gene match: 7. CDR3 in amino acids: CASSSDRAGETQYF. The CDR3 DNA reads TGTGCCAGCAGCTCGGACAGGGCAGGAGAGACCCAGTACTTC.

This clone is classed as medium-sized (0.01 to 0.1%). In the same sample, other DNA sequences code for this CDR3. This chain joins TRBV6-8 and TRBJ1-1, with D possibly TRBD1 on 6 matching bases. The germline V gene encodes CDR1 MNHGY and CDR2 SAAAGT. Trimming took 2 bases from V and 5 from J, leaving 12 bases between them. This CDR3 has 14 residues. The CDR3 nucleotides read TGTGCCAGCAGTTACGGGGGGCTGGGGACTGAAGCTTTCTTT. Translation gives CASSYGGLGTEAFF.

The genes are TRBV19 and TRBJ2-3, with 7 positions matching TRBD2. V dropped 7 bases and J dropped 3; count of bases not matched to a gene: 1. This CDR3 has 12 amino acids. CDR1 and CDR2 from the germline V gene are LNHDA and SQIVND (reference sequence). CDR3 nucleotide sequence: TGTGCCAGTACCGGGGGGACAGATACGCAGTATTTT. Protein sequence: CASTGGTDTQYF. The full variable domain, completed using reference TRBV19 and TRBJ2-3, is DGGITQSPKYLFRKEGQNVTLSCEQNLNHDAMYWYRQDPGQGLRLIYYSQIVNDFQKGDIAEGYSVSREKKESFPLTVTSAQKNPTAFYLCASTGGTDTQYFGPGTRLTVL.

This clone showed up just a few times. Written as DNA, the CDR3 is TGTGCCTGGAGTAAGGAAGGAAAGAGGCCTGAAGCTTTCTTT. This translates into CAWSKEGKRPEAFF. V and J are TRBV30 and TRBJ1-1; D remains unclear. V was trimmed by 2 bases and J by 6 bases, leaving 16 bases between them. The CDR3 extends over 14 amino acids. Germline CDR1 GTSNPN, CDR2 SVGIG (reference sequence).

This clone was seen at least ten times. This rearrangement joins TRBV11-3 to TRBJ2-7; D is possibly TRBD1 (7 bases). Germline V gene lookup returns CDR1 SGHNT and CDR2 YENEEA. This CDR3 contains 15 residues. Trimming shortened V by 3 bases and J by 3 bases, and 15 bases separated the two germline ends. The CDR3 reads CASSLGQGGDYEQYF. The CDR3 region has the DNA TGTGCCAGCAGCTTGGGGCAGGGGGGCGACTACGAGCAGTACTTC.

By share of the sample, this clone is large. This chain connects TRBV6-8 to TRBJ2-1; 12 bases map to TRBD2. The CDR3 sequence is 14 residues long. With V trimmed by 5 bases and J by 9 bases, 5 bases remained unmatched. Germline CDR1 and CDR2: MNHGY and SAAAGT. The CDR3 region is CASSRTSGAPEQFF. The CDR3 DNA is TGTGCCAGCAGTCGGACTAGCGGGGCCCCTGAGCAGTTCTTC.

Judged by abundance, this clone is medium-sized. CDR3 amino acids: CASSLGGGRRELFF. CDR3 bases: TGTGCCAGCAGCTTGGGTGGCGGACGTAGGGAGCTGTTTTTT. V is TRBV11-3 and J is TRBJ2-2; D unresolved. V was trimmed by 3 bases and J by 9 bases, leaving 14 bases between them. This CDR3 has 14 residues. Germline assignment: CDR1 SGHNT and CDR2 YENEEA.

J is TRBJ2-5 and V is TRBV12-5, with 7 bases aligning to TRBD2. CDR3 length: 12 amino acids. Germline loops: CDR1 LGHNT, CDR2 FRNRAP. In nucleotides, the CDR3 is TGTGCCAGCGTTTCGGGGGGTGAGACCCAGTACTTC. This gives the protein CASVSGGETQYF.

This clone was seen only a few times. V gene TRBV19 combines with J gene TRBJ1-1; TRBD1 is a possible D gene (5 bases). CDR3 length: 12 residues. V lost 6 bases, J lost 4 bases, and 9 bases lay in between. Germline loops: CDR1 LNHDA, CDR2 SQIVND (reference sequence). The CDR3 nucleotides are TGTGCCAGTAGACCAGGGTCCACTGAAGCTTTCTTT. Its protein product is CASRPGSTEAFF.

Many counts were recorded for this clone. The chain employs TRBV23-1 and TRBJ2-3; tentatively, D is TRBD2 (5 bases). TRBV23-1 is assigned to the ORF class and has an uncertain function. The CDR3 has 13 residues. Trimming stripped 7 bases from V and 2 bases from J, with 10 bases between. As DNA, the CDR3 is TGCGCCAGCATTGCGGACTCCACAGATACGCAGTATTTT. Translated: CASIADSTDTQYF.

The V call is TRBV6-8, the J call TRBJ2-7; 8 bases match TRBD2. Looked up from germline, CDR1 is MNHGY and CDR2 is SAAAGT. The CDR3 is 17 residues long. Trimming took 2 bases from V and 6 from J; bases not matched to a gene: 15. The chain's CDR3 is CASSYPPSREGLREQYF. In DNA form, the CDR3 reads TGTGCCAGCAGTTACCCACCTAGCCGGGAGGGCCTTCGCGAGCAGTACTTC.

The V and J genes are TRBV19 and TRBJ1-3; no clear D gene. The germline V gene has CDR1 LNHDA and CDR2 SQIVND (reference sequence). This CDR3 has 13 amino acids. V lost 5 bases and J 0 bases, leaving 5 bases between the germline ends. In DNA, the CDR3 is TGTGCCAGTAGTGAGCTCTCTGGAAACACCATATATTTT. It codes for CASSELSGNTIYF.

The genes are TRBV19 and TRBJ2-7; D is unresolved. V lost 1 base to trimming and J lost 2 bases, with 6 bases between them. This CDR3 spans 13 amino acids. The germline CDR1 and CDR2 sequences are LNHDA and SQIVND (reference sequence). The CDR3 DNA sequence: TGTGCCAGTAGTATAGGACTCACCTACGAGCAGTACTTC. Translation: CASSIGLTYEQYF.

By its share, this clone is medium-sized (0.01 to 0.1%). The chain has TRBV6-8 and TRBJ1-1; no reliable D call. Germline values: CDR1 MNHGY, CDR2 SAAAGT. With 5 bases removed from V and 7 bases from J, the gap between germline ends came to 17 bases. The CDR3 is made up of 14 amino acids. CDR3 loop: CASSGYLVGNEAFF. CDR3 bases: TGTGCCAGCAGTGGGTACCTCGTTGGTAATGAAGCTTTCTTT.

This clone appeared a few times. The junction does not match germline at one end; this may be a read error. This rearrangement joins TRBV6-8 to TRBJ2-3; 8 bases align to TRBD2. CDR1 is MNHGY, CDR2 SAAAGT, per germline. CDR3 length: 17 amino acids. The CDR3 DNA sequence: TGTGCCAGCAGTGACTCAGGTGGGAGCGGGAGCTCAGATACGCAGTATTTT. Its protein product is CASSDSGGSGSSDTQYF.

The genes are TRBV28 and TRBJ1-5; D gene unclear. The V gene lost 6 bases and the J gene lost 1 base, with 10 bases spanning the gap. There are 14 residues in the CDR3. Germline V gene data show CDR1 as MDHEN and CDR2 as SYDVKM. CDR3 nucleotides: TGTGCCAGCAGAGCAGACAACAGCAATCAGCCCCAGCATTTT. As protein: CASRADNSNQPQHF.

The CDR3 bases are TGTGCCAGCAGCACACCGGGACAGGGGGGGGATGAGCAGTTCTTC. Amino acids: CASSTPGQGGDEQFF. The rearrangement links TRBV25-1 to TRBJ2-1, with TRBD1 matching over 11 bases. The CDR3 is 15 residues long. Germline CDR1 MGHDK, CDR2 SYGVNS. V was clipped by 6 bases and J by 8 bases; unmatched bases: 9.

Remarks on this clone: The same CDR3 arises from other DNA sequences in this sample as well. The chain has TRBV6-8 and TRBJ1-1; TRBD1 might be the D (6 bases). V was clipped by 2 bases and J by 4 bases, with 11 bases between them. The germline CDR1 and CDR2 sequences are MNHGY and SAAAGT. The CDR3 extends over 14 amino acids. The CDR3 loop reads CASSYGGLGTEAFF. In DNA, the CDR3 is TGTGCCAGCAGTTACGGGGGGCTTGGCACTGAAGCTTTCTTT.

For the CDR3, the DNA is TGCGCCAGCAGCTTGGGACAGGGATGGGATGGCTACACCTTC. It codes for CASSLGQGWDGYTF. J is TRBJ1-2 and V is TRBV5-1; 7 bases agree with TRBD1. The CDR3 runs 14 residues. Per germline, CDR1 SGHRS and CDR2 YFSETQ. V lost 0 bases, J lost 6 bases, and 5 bases stayed unmatched.

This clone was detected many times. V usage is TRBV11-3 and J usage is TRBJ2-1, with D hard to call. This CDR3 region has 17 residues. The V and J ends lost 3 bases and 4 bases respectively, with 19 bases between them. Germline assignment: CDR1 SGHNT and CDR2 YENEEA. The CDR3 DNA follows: TGTGCCAGCAGCTTGGGTGAGGCGGAGTTTGGGTACAATGAGCAGTTCTTC. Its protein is CASSLGEAEFGYNEQFF.

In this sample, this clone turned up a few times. The CDR3 nucleotides are TGTGCCAGCAGTGAACGTTGGGGATACACCATATATTTT. It is translated as CASSERWGYTIYF. The chain carries TRBV9 and TRBJ1-3; D unresolved. CDR1 and CDR2 from the germline V gene are SGDLS and YYNGEE. The CDR3 covers 13 residues. Trimming pared 5 bases from V and 8 bases from J, leaving 14 bases between. The variable domain in full, completed from reference TRBV9 and TRBJ1-3, reads DSGVTQTPKHLITATGQRVTLRCSPRSGDLSVYWYQQSLDQGLQFLIQYYNGEERAKGNILERFSAQQFPDLHSELNLSSLELGDSALYFCASSERWGYTIYFGEGSWLTVV.

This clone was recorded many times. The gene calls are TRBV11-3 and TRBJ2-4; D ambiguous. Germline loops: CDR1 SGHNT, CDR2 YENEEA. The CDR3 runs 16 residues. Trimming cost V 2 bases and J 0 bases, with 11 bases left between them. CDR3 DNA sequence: TGTGCCAGCAGCTTAAACGCCCAAGGAGCCAAAAACATTCAGTACTTC. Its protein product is CASSLNAQGAKNIQYF.

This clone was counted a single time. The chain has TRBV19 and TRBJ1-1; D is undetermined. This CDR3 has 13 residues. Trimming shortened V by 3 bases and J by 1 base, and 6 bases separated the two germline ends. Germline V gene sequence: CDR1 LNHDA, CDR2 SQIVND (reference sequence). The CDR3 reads CASSMGGNTEAFF. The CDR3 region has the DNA TGTGCCAGTAGTATGGGAGGGAACACTGAAGCTTTCTTT.

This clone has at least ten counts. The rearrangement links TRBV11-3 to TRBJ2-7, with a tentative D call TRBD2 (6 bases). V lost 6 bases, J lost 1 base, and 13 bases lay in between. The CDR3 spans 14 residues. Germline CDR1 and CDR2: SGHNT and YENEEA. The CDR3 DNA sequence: TGTGCCAGCAGAGCCGGGACTGGTTCCTACGAGCAGTACTTC. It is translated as CASRAGTGSYEQYF.

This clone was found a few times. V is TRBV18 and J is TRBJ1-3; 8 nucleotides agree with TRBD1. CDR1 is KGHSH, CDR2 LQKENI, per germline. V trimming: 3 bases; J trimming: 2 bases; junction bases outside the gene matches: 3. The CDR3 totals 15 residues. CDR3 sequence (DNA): TGTGCCAGCTCACCGACGACAGGGGCTGGAAACACCATATATTTT. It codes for CASSPTTGAGNTIYF.

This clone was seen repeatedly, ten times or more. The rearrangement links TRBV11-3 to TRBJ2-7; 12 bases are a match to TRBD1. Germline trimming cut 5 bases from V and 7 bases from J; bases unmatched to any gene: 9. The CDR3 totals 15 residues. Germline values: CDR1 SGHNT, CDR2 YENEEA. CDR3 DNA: TGTGCCAGCAGCCCCGCCGGGACAGGGGGCAGGGAGCAGTACTTC. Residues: CASSPAGTGGREQYF.

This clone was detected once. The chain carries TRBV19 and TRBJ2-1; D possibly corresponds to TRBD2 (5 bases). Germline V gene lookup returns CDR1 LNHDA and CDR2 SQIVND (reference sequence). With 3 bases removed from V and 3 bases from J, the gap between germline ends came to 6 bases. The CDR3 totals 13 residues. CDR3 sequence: CASSMGSYNEQFF. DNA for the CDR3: TGTGCCAGTAGTATGGGGAGCTACAATGAGCAGTTCTTC.